Described below is a single T cell receptor beta chain sequence and its context. Its cognate antigen is unknown. The sample is drawn from a study of cytomegalovirus exposure and HLA in healthy donors. The study, taken as a whole, reports: Among the most significant clusters, several appeared linked to common viral pathogens in a later analysis. By HLA locus, TCR association rates varied in a later analysis, with DRB1 showing the most and HLA-C the fewest.

Primers included in the PCR were 60 Vbeta and 13 Jbeta primers. Some clones are missing from TCRdb's copy, which holds only in-frame ones; the method was immunoSEQ multiplex PCR. The sample lists over 150,000 clones, roughly three quarters occurring once. Sequencing was performed on PBMCs. This receptor was taken from a male donor in good health and CMV-seronegative.

CDR3 region: CASSDKDSPVDTQYF. As DNA, the CDR3 is TGTGCCAGCAGTGACAAGGACAGCCCCGTCGATACGCAGTATTTT. The chain has TRBV25-1 and TRBJ2-3; TRBD1 might be the D (6 bases). V was pared by 3 bases and J by 6 bases, with 16 bases between. The germline CDR1 and CDR2 sequences are MGHDK and SYGVNS. This CDR3 is built from 15 residues. Drawing the rest from reference TRBV25-1 and TRBJ2-3, the complete variable domain is EADIYQTPRYLVIGTGKKITLECSQTMGHDKMYWYQQDPGMELHLIHYSYGVNSTEKGDLSSESTVSRIRTEHFPLTLESARPSHTSQYLCASSDKDSPVDTQYFGPGTRLTVL.